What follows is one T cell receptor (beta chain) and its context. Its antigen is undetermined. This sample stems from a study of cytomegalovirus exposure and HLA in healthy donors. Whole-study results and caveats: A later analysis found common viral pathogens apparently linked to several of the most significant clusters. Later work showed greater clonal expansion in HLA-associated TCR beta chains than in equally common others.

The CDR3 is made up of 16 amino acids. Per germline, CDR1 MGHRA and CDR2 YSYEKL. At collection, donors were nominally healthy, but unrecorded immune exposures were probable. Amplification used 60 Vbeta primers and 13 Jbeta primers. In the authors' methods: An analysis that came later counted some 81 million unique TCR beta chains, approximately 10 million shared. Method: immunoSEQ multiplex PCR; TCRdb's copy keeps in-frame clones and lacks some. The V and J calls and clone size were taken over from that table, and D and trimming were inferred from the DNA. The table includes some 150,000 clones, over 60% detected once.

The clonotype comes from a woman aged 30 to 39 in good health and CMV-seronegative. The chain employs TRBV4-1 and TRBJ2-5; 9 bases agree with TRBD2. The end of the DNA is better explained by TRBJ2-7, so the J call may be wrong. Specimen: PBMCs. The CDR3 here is CASSPGSGRTSYEQYF. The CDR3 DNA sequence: TGCGCCAGCAGCCCGGGGAGCGGGAGGACGTCCTACGAGCAGTACTTC.